The following is a TCR beta chain sequence with its context. Antigen specificity is unknown. Germline and junction disagree at one end, which may indicate a read error. This sample's RNA came from whole unsorted tissue. More than 3 cm separated this lung sample from the edge of the tumor. Chemotherapy-naive patients with new lung cancer underwent thoracic surgery in China, August–November 2014. The data stem from a study of tumor and adjacent non-tumor tissue in lung cancer. Whole-study findings and limits: Significantly higher TCR diversity was found in tumor than normal lung. Tumor TCR diversity, when higher, was linked to shorter survival. In normal lung, the top 100 clones were significantly more dominant than in tumor.

TCRbeta libraries were built with three rounds of nested PCR, modified from ARM-PCR. A single record per CDR3 protein comes from TCRdb applying MiXCR to the multiplex PCR reads. The table lists about 67,000 distinct CDR3 sequences, around 80% of them singletons. The CDR3 is 14 amino acids. Germline CDR1 is MNHNS and CDR2 is SASEGT. The specimen was distant non-tumor lung tissue. This clonotype was sampled from a man in his sixties with non-small cell lung cancer. The V call is TRBV6-1, the J call TRBJ2-7, with D tentatively TRBD2 (5 bases). CDR3 sequence reads: CASRDTLDFYEQYF. CDR3 coding DNA: TGTGCCAGCCGTGATACCCTGGACTTCTACGAGCAGTACTTC.